This T cell receptor (beta chain) was captured by sequencing in a study of cytotoxic CD8 clonotypes in ibrutinib-treated CLL. Findings and limits, study-wide: While tracking circulating CD8+ T-cell counts, baseline clonality exceeded that of age-matched healthy donors. Among the clonotypes, public ones were uncommon and contracted or held stable on treatment.

The table came from immunoSEQ multiplex PCR; TCRdb's copy has only in-frame clones and leaves some out. The table has tens of thousands of clones, about 70% seen once. This CDR3 is built from 14 residues. CDR1 and CDR2 (germline): MNHNS, SASEGT. Unmatched junction bases numbered 4, after V lost 3 bases and J lost 6 bases. This clone was counted only a few times. Antigen: not known. The rearrangement joins TRBV6-1 to TRBJ1-2; 10 bases are shared with TRBD1. Sequenced material: PBMCs, taken after 12 months of ibrutinib treatment. The clonotype comes from a human donor with chronic lymphocytic leukemia. The DNA of the CDR3 is TGTGCCAGCAGTGACCGGGACAGGGGAGATGGCTACACCTTC. Its protein is CASSDRDRGDGYTF.